This TCR beta chain came from a study of blood T cell repertoires in COVID-19. Across the whole study: COVID-19 samples, acute and convalescent, were from the United States, Italy and Spain. PBMCs, B-cell-depleted T cells, or T cells were the source of the cDNA or gDNA that made up the material.

CDR3 length equals 15 residues. From germline, CDR1 is SGDLS and CDR2 YYNGEE. With 0 bases removed from V and 3 bases from J, the gap between germline ends came to 10 bases. In the original analysis: Reference gene primer amplification in the assay estimated nucleated cell counts. Sequenced by immunoSEQ multiplex PCR; TCRdb stores in-frame clones only, minus some. The DNA was the basis for D and trimming; V, J and clone size are from that table. The table lists around 300,000 clones, over 75% of them singletons. The chain has TRBV9 and TRBJ1-5, with D perhaps matching TRBD1 (6 bases). The receptor comes from a man between 50 and 59 years old with active or convalescent COVID-19. The source material was peripheral blood. CDR3 protein: CASSVGGQPNQPQHF. In nucleotides, the CDR3 is TGTGCCAGCAGCGTAGGGGGGCAGCCCAATCAGCCCCAGCATTTT.